A selection of T cell receptor beta chains follows, all from one sample in a study of cytomegalovirus exposure and HLA in healthy donors. Repertoires were generated with immunoSEQ multiplex PCR, while TCRdb's copy carries only in-frame clones and drops some. This sample has some 200,000 clones, with 12% found just once. Sequencing was carried out using PBMCs. The receptors shown here come from a man between 45 and 60 years old in good health and CMV-seropositive. The CDR3 runs from the conserved cysteine through the conserved F or W. A D gene is named only where the DNA matches it firmly. Clone size is given for some rows only: seen once, a few or many times, or a class if the clone is expanded.

abundance | d_gene | j_gene | v_gene | CDR3aa | CDR3nt
- | TRBD1 | TRBJ2-3 | TRBV6-4 | CASSLTGVTSTDTQYF | TGTGCCAGCAGCTTGACAGGGGTGACTAGCACAGATACGCAGTATTTT
- | - | TRBJ2-2 | TRBV9 | CASSVRQGGSGELFF | TGTGCCAGCAGCGTCCGGCAGGGGGGATCCGGGGAGCTGTTTTTT
- | TRBD1 | TRBJ2-1 | TRBV18 | CASSTRVQGVYNEQFF | TGTGCCAGCTCAACACGGGTACAGGGGGTGTACAATGAGCAGTTCTTC
- | - | TRBJ2-7 | TRBV11-3 | CASGTSYEQYF | TGTGCCAGCGGGACTTCCTACGAGCAGTACTTC
few | - | TRBJ1-4 | TRBV4-2 | CASSQEQAVNEKLFF | TGTGCCAGCAGCCAAGAACAGGCGGTCAATGAAAAACTGTTTTTT
- | TRBD1 | TRBJ1-2 | TRBV28 | CASTLGGQGANGYTF | TGTGCCAGCACCTTAGGGGGGCAGGGGGCGAATGGCTACACCTTC
few | TRBD2 | TRBJ2-3 | TRBV7-6 | CASSSGADTQYF | TGTGCCAGCAGTAGCGGGGCAGATACGCAGTATTTT
few | - | TRBJ2-1 | TRBV5-1 | CASSLANEQFF | TGCGCCAGCAGCTTGGCAAATGAGCAGTTCTTC
- | TRBD2 | TRBJ2-1 | TRBV19 | CASSNGGSNEQFF | TGTGCCAGTAGTAACGGGGGGTCTAATGAGCAGTTCTTC
few | TRBD2 | TRBJ2-2 | TRBV6-1 | CASRSGGANTGELFF | TGTGCCAGCAGGAGCGGGGGCGCGAACACCGGGGAGCTGTTTTTT
- | TRBD1 | TRBJ1-1 | TRBV9 | CASSLQGAPKGEAFF | TGTGCCAGCAGCCTGCAGGGGGCACCTAAAGGAGAAGCTTTCTTT
few | TRBD1 | TRBJ1-2 | TRBV25-1 | CASSDTGQPYGYTF | TGTGCCAGCAGTGATACGGGACAGCCCTATGGCTACACCTTC
few | - | TRBJ2-4 | TRBV7-8 | CASSLGGINIQYF | TGTGCCAGCAGCTTAGGAGGAATAAACATTCAGTACTTC
few | TRBD1 | TRBJ1-1 | TRBV5-8 | CASSWTGTEAFF | TGTGCCAGCAGCTGGACAGGGACGGAAGCTTTCTTT
few | TRBD2 | TRBJ2-5 | TRBV5-1 | CASSLLPSGQETQYF | TGCGCCAGCAGCTTGCTTCCTAGCGGGCAAGAGACCCAGTACTTC
- | - | TRBJ1-2 | TRBV19 | CASSIERGRANYGYTF | TGTGCCAGTAGTATAGAGAGGGGGAGAGCTAACTATGGCTACACCTTC
- | - | TRBJ2-7 | TRBV7-8 | CASSSNYEQYF | TGTGCCAGCAGCTCCAACTACGAGCAGTACTTC
- | - | TRBJ1-3 | TRBV6-5 | CASSYSIRGTGNTIYF | TGTGCCAGCAGTTACTCGATCCGGGGGACTGGAAACACCATATATTTT
- | TRBD2 | TRBJ2-1 | TRBV9 | CASSVGAGFAINEQFF | TGTGCCAGCAGCGTAGGAGCGGGGTTCGCCATTAATGAGCAGTTCTTC
few | TRBD1 | TRBJ1-2 | TRBV29-1 | CSVKALDRGGYTF | TGCAGCGTAAAGGCCTTGGACAGGGGAGGCTACACCTTC
few | TRBD2 | TRBJ2-3 | TRBV5-1 | CASRLGLAGGQDTQYF | TGCGCCAGCAGACTAGGACTAGCGGGGGGGCAAGATACGCAGTATTTT
few | TRBD1 | TRBJ1-4 | TRBV30 | CAWSVFLGQGQKLFF | TGTGCCTGGAGTGTCTTTCTGGGACAGGGGCAAAAACTGTTTTTT
- | - | TRBJ2-7 | TRBV27 | CASSLSGHIYEQYF | TGTGCCAGCAGTTTATCGGGACATATCTACGAGCAGTACTTC
few | - | TRBJ1-2 | TRBV5-1 | CASSTRGPLYGYTF | TGCGCCAGCAGCACCCGCGGGCCGTTATATGGCTACACCTTC
few | - | TRBJ1-2 | TRBV6-5 | CASSLTAGNYGYTF | TGTGCCAGCAGTCTGACCGCAGGGAACTATGGCTACACCTTC
few | - | TRBJ1-6 | TRBV21-1 | CASSKGQGLNSPLHF | TGTGCCAGCAGCAAAGGGCAGGGTCTTAATTCACCCCTCCACTTT
- | - | TRBJ1-6 | TRBV7-8 | CASSVRDRVTNSPLHF | TGTGCCAGCAGCGTCAGAGACAGAGTGACTAATTCACCCCTCCACTTT